A single sample is the source of the 9 T cell receptor beta chains below, sequenced in a study of blood T cells in healthy people across ages. Alongside a J-beta primer mix, a sample-barcoded 5' primer served in a second PCR lasting about 7 to 11 cycles. TCRdb called the 5' RACE reads again in MiXCR, with one record for every CDR3 protein. The table records some 1.1 million distinct CDR3 sequences, 35% to 40% of them present only once. Sequencing was performed on blood. All receptors derive from a man between 18 and 29 years old in good health.

This clonotype was seen more than once but under ten times. V is TRBV6-2 or TRBV6-3 and J is TRBJ2-3; D might be TRBD2 (6 bases). Trimming removed 7 bases from V and 4 bases from J, with 18 bases in between. CDR3 length equals 15 residues. The germline V gene encodes CDR1 MNHEY and CDR2 SVGEGT. The CDR3 nucleotides are TGTGCCAGCAAAGACCGCGCCCTAGCGTCAGATACGCAGTATTTT. Amino acid sequence: CASKDRALASDTQYF.

The chain has TRBV7-9 and TRBJ1-1; a weak D match, TRBD1 (5 bases). V was trimmed by 8 bases and J by 4 bases, leaving 20 bases between them. In germline, CDR1 is SEHNR, CDR2 FQNEAQ (reference sequence). The CDR3 runs 15 residues. CDR3 amino acids: CASHILGDMSTEAFF. The CDR3 DNA sequence: TGTGCCAGCCATATCCTAGGGGATATGAGCACTGAAGCTTTCTTT. Variable domain in full (rest from reference TRBV7-9 and TRBJ1-1): DTGVSQNPRHKITKRGQNVTFRCDPISEHNRLYWYRQTLGQGPEFLTYFQNEAQLEKSRLLSDRFSAERPKGSFSTLEIQRTEQGDSAMYLCASHILGDMSTEAFFGQGTRLTVV.

This sequence joins TRBV7-2 and TRBJ2-6; tentatively, D is TRBD1 or TRBD2 (5 bases each). CDR1 and CDR2 (germline): SGHTA, FQGNSA. CDR3 length equals 17 residues. V lost 5 bases, J lost 2 bases, and 16 bases lay in between. The CDR3 DNA reads TGTGCCAGCAGCACACGGGGCTTCCCCCCTGGGGCCAACGTCCTGACTTTC. It encodes CASSTRGFPPGANVLTF.

At least ten counts were recorded for this clonotype. This sequence joins TRBV29-1 and TRBJ2-1; 8 bases are a match to TRBD1. The junction had 8 bases not matched to a gene; V was cut back by 2 bases and J by 8 bases. Per the germline V gene, CDR1 is SQVTM and CDR2 is ANQGSEA. The CDR3 sequence is 14 residues long. CDR3 amino acids: CSVELRTGNDEQFF. The CDR3, as DNA: TGCAGCGTTGAACTCAGGACAGGGAATGATGAGCAGTTCTTC.

This clonotype turned up a few times. The V gene is TRBV15, the J gene TRBJ1-2; no firm D call. CDR3 length equals 15 residues. The germline V gene has CDR1 LNHNV and CDR2 YYDKDF (reference sequence). V lost 0 bases to trimming and J lost 5 bases, with 13 bases between them. CDR3 in amino acids: CATSRDLYINYGYTF. DNA for the CDR3: TGTGCCACCAGCAGAGATCTTTACATTAATTATGGCTACACCTTC.

This clonotype has more than one count but fewer than ten. The gene calls are TRBV9 and TRBJ1-1; 7 bases are shared with TRBD1. This CDR3 spans 16 amino acids. After removal of 2 bases from V and 0 bases from J, the junction contained 7 bases not matched to a gene. Germline V lookup: CDR1 SGDLS, CDR2 YYNGEE. The CDR3 sequence is CASSVATGWVNTEAFF. CDR3 coding DNA: TGTGCCAGCAGCGTCGCGACAGGGTGGGTGAACACTGAAGCTTTCTTT.

CDR3 loop: CSAPLLGLLNTEAFF. CDR3 bases: TGCAGTGCTCCCCTTCTTGGGCTGCTGAACACTGAAGCTTTCTTT. This rearrangement joins TRBV20-1 to TRBJ1-1; D remains unclear. The CDR3 sequence is 15 residues long. Trimming removed 5 bases from V and 0 bases from J, with 16 bases in between. Germline V CDR1 and CDR2: DFQATT, SNEGSKA (reference sequence).

J is TRBJ2-2 and V is TRBV29-1; the D is unclear. Trimming cost V 4 bases and J 2 bases, with 8 bases left between them. CDR1 SQVTM and CDR2 ANQGSEA come from the germline V gene. This CDR3 comprises 13 residues. In nucleotides, the CDR3 is TGCAGCGTTGCCGGGCTAAACACCGGGGAGCTGTTTTTT. It translates to CSVAGLNTGELFF.

The chain's CDR3 is CASSLASVRTQYF. The CDR3 region has the DNA TGTGCCAGCAGCTTAGCTTCAGTACGGACCCAGTACTTC. The chain uses TRBV7-2 and TRBJ2-4, with D uncertain. The end of the DNA is better explained by TRBJ2-5, so the J call may be wrong. Germline CDR1 and CDR2: SGHTA and FQGNSA. The CDR3 spans 13 residues.